This T cell receptor (beta chain) was recovered during a study of cytomegalovirus exposure and HLA in healthy donors. Notes on the study in general: Whilst most TCR sequences proved rare, a subset of public TCRs occurred across many donors. Relative to the roughly 690-donor mean, N-insertions were reportedly fewer in an Asian-associated ancestry cluster in a later analysis.

Primers included in the PCR were 60 Vbeta and 13 Jbeta primers. TCRdb's table, derived via immunoSEQ multiplex PCR, lists solely in-frame clones and lacks some. Its table records about 58,000 clones. With respect to this clone: What it recognizes is unknown.

Source material: PBMCs. This receptor was obtained from a woman under 30 in good health and CMV-seronegative.

The CDR3 spells CASSIDLFDSYGYTF. CDR3 DNA: TGTGCCAGTAGTATAGATCTATTCGACAGCTATGGCTACACCTTC. V gene TRBV19 combines with J gene TRBJ1-2; tentative D call: TRBD1 (5 bases). Germline V lookup: CDR1 LNHDA, CDR2 SQIVND (reference sequence). The V and J ends lost 0 bases and 4 bases respectively, with 12 bases between them. The CDR3 has 15 amino acids.